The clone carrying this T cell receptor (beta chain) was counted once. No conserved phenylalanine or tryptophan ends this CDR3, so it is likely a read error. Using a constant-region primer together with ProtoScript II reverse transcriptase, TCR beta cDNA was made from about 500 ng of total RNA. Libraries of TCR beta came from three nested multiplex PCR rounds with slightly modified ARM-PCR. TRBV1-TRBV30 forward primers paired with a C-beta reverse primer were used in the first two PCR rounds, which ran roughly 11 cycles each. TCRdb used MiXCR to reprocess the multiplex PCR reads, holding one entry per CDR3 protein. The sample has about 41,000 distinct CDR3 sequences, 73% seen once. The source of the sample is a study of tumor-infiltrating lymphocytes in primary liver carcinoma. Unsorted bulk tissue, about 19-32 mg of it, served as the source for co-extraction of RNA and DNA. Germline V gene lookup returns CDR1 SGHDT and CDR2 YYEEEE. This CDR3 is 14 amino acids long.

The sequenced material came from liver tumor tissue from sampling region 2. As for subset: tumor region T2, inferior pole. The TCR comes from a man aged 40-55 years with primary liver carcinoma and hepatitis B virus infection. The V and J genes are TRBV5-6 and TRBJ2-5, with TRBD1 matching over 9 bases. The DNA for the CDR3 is TGTGCCAGCAGCACAGGACAGGGGCAAGAGAGCCAGTACCTC. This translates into CASSTGQGQESQYL.